Listed below are T cell receptor beta chains from one sample, sequenced in a study of identical twins' blood T cells. Via MiXCR, TCRdb re-called the 5' RACE reads, giving one row per CDR3 protein. The sample has hundreds of thousands of distinct CDR3 sequences, around 30% seen once. The sequencing sample was made of PBMCs. The source is a woman between 18 and 50 years old in good health. CDR3s include the opening cysteine and the closing phenylalanine or tryptophan. D genes are given only for firm matches. Clone size is not always given. Where it is, it says once, few, many or a class for expanded clones.

-	TRBV20-1	-	TRBJ2-7	CSASPPQVYEQYF	TGCAGTGCTAGCCCCCCACAGGTATACGAGCAGTACTTC
-	TRBV6-1	few	TRBJ1-1	CASFRQVPDFEAFF	TGTGCCAGCTTCAGACAGGTTCCCGATTTCGAAGCTTTCTTT
TRBD1	TRBV19	few	TRBJ1-2	CASKGTGAPLPGYTF	TGTGCCAGTAAAGGGACAGGGGCCCCTCTACCTGGCTACACCTTC
-	TRBV5-6	many	TRBJ1-5	CASSSGGNQPQHF	TGTGCCAGCAGCTCAGGGGGCAATCAGCCCCAGCATTTT
TRBD2	TRBV28	few	TRBJ2-1	CASSSPLAGGYNEQFF	TGTGCCAGCAGTTCACCTCTAGCGGGGGGGTACAATGAGCAGTTCTTC
TRBD1	TRBV5-1	few	TRBJ1-1	CASSLVGQGEAFF	TGCGCCAGCAGCTTGGTGGGACAGGGAGAGGCTTTCTTT
TRBD2	TRBV20-1	-	TRBJ2-7	CSASGATYEQYF	TGCAGTGCCAGCGGGGCAACCTACGAGCAGTACTTC
-	TRBV3-1	many	TRBJ1-1	CASSLHARNTEAFF	TGTGCCAGCAGCCTCCATGCCAGAAACACTGAAGCTTTCTTT
TRBD1	TRBV5-1	few	TRBJ1-4	CASSLQGDEKLFF	TGCGCCAGCAGCTTACAGGGGGATGAAAAACTGTTTTTT
-	TRBV20-1	-	TRBJ1-4	CSARDYRINEKLFF	TGCAGTGCTAGAGACTACAGGATAAATGAAAAACTGTTTTTT
-	TRBV18	-	TRBJ1-2	CASSQDSRRNYGYTF	TGTGCCAGCTCACAGGACAGCCGAAGGAACTATGGCTACACCTTC
-	TRBV5-1	-	TRBJ2-2	CASSWLGTGELFF	TGCGCCAGCAGCTGGCTAGGAACCGGGGAGCTGTTTTTT
-	TRBV3-1	-	TRBJ2-2	CACSFRGAGELFF	TGTGCCTGCAGCTTCCGTGGCGCCGGGGAGCTGTTTTTT
TRBD2	TRBV7-9	few	TRBJ2-7	CASSFGTSIYEQYF	TGTGCCAGCAGCTTCGGGACTAGCATCTACGAGCAGTACTTC
TRBD1	TRBV28	few	TRBJ1-4	CASRAPGTDNEKLFF	TGTGCCAGCAGGGCGCCGGGGACAGACAATGAAAAACTGTTTTTT
TRBD1	TRBV10-2	-	TRBJ1-2	CASSESTGWHGYTF	TGCGCCAGCAGTGAATCGACAGGGTGGCATGGCTACACCTTC
-	TRBV7-9	many	TRBJ1-2	CASSLDNYGYTF	TGTGCCAGCAGCCTGGACAACTATGGCTACACCTTC
-	TRBV9	-	TRBJ2-3	CASSVGPGASTDTQYF	TGTGCCAGCAGCGTAGGACCAGGGGCTAGCACAGATACGCAGTATTTT
TRBD1	TRBV29-1	few	TRBJ2-7	CSVGDRGYEQYF	TGCAGCGTTGGGGACAGAGGGTACGAGCAGTACTTC
TRBD2	TRBV29-1	few	TRBJ2-7	CSVAIAGYEQYF	TGCAGCGTTGCGATAGCGGGATACGAGCAGTACTTC
TRBD2	TRBV29-1	-	TRBJ2-2	CSATGGYGELFF	TGCAGCGCGACGGGGGGTTACGGGGAGCTGTTTTTT